A single sample gave rise to the 30 T cell receptor beta chains below, sequenced in a study of blood T cells in healthy people across ages. A J-beta primer mix and a sample-barcoded 5' primer were used in a second PCR of about 7 to 12 cycles. Each CDR3 protein is one row after TCRdb ran MiXCR on the 5' RACE reads. The sample carries roughly 700,000 distinct CDR3 sequences, 45% to 50% recorded once. Sequencing was done on a sample of blood. The receptor source for this set is a woman in her fifties or sixties in good health.

The chain joins TRBV10-2 to TRBJ2-5; 7 bases line up with TRBD2. The closer fit of TRBJ2-7 to the DNA end suggests the J call may be wrong. The CDR3 runs 15 residues. Germline V gives CDR1 WSHSY, CDR2 SAAADI. The CDR3 spells CASSGSGGGPLEQYF. The CDR3 DNA reads TGCGCCAGCAGTGGTTCGGGGGGAGGGCCGCTCGAGCAGTACTTC.

The sample holds a few counts of this clonotype. This sequence joins TRBV10-3 and TRBJ2-6; D remains unclear. The CDR3 runs to 15 residues. The ends were cut back, 6 bases at V and 0 bases at J, with 9 bases in the middle. Germline V gene sequence: CDR1 ENHRY, CDR2 SYGVKD. In nucleotides, the CDR3 is TGTGCCATCAGACGGGCCGACTCTGGGGCCAACGTCCTGACTTTC. This translates into CAIRRADSGANVLTF.

This clonotype occurred once. V usage is TRBV20-1 and J usage is TRBJ2-3; tentatively, D is TRBD1 or TRBD2 (6 bases each). V lost 5 bases and J 7 bases, leaving 28 bases between the germline ends. Germline-derived CDR1 and CDR2 are DFQATT and SNEGSKA (reference sequence). CDR3 length: 17 residues. DNA for the CDR3: TGCAGTGCTGATGGGAGGACTACCCCAAAAGGGGGTTATACGCAGTATTTT. Translation gives CSADGRTTPKGGYTQYF.

The chain employs TRBV20-1 and TRBJ1-1; D call uncertain. There are 12 residues in the CDR3. V lost 4 bases to trimming and J lost 0 bases, with 6 bases between them. Germline CDR1 is DFQATT and CDR2 is SNEGSKA (reference sequence). The CDR3 loop is CSATYVNTEAFF. CDR3 coding DNA: TGCAGTGCTACTTACGTGAACACTGAAGCTTTCTTT.

The V call is TRBV27, the J call TRBJ2-6; 8 bases are a match to TRBD1. The CDR3 sequence is 14 residues long. CDR1 is MNHEY and CDR2 is SMNVEV in the germline V gene (reference sequence). The trim removed 9 bases at V and 3 bases at J, leaving 4 bases unmatched. CDR3 DNA sequence: TGTGCCAGTAAGGACAGGGATGGGGCCAACGTCCTGACTTTC. Encoded protein: CASKDRDGANVLTF.

V is TRBV20-1 and J is TRBJ2-1; 9 bases match TRBD2. CDR3 size: 14 residues. V lost 2 bases to trimming and J lost 2 bases; unmatched junction nucleotides: 1. The germline V gene encodes CDR1 DFQATT and CDR2 SNEGSKA (reference sequence). The CDR3, as DNA: TGCAGTGCTAGACGGACTAGCGCCTACAATGAGCAGTTCTTC. The encoded protein is CSARRTSAYNEQFF.

This rearrangement joins TRBV5-1 to TRBJ2-5, with 7 bases identical to TRBD1. The CDR3 runs 14 residues. Germline V gene data show CDR1 as SGHRS and CDR2 as YFSETQ. The ends lost 4 bases at V and 11 bases at J; junction bases unmatched: 14. CDR3 loop: CASSLGQRHNEQYF. The CDR3 DNA reads TGCGCCAGCAGCCTGGGACAGAGACACAATGAGCAGTACTTC.

The chain carries TRBV27 and TRBJ2-1; the D gene is possibly TRBD1 (6 bases). Trimming took off 4 bases at V and 9 bases at J, with 25 bases between the two ends. CDR3 length equals 17 residues. Germline assignment: CDR1 MNHEY and CDR2 SMNVEV (reference sequence). CDR3 loop: CASSSASGTRVGSEQFF. The DNA of the CDR3 is TGTGCCAGCAGTTCCGCCTCCGGGACACGGGTAGGGAGTGAGCAGTTCTTC.

This clonotype showed up just a few times. CDR3 protein: CAISDGVQETQYF. CDR3 nucleotides: TGTGCCATCAGTGACGGAGTGCAAGAGACCCAGTACTTC. The chain links TRBV10-3 to TRBJ2-5; no clear D gene. The CDR3 loop spans 13 amino acids. V gave up 3 bases and J gave up 2 bases, with 7 bases separating them. Germline V CDR1 and CDR2: ENHRY, SYGVKD.

The V call is TRBV5-1, the J call TRBJ2-1; 12 bases are a match to TRBD2. V lost 7 bases, J lost 3 bases, and 8 bases stayed unmatched. This CDR3 has 16 amino acids. Germline values: CDR1 SGHRS, CDR2 YFSETQ. CDR3 nucleotide sequence: TGCGCCAGCGAGCCTGGACTAGCGGGGAACTACAATGAGCAGTTCTTC. It specifies CASEPGLAGNYNEQFF.

The chain combines TRBV7-9 with TRBJ2-7; D is possibly TRBD2 (6 bases). V lost 3 bases and J lost 4, with 16 bases in between. CDR3 length equals 15 residues. The germline V gene encodes CDR1 SEHNR and CDR2 FQNEAQ (reference sequence). As DNA, the CDR3 is TGTGCCAGCAGCTTCCAGGAGGGAGGCCCTTACGAGCAGTACTTC. Amino acid sequence: CASSFQEGGPYEQYF.

V usage is TRBV7-2 and J usage is TRBJ2-3; no firm D call. There are 15 residues in the CDR3. Germline CDR1 SGHTA, CDR2 FQGNSA. V lost 3 bases to trimming and J lost 2 bases, with 12 bases between them. DNA of the CDR3: TGTGCCAGCAGCTTCCGTTCCCCCCACACAGATACGCAGTATTTT. The encoded protein is CASSFRSPHTDTQYF.

This clonotype was detected a few times. The chain has TRBV2 and TRBJ2-1, with TRBD1 matching 7 bases. CDR1 SNHLY and CDR2 FYNNEI come from the germline V gene. The V and J ends lost 4 bases and 8 bases, in that order; junction bases with no gene match: 11. The CDR3 spans 15 residues. CDR3 protein: CASSGGQLQGDEQFF. In nucleotides, the CDR3 is TGTGCCAGCAGTGGGGGACAGCTCCAGGGGGATGAGCAGTTCTTC. The whole variable domain, remainder taken from reference TRBV2 and TRBJ2-1, is EPEVTQTPSHQVTQMGQEVILRCVPISNHLYFYWYRQILGQKVEFLVSFYNNEISEKSEIFDDQFSVERPDGSNFTLKIRSTKLEDSAMYFCASSGGQLQGDEQFFGPGTRLTVL.

This clonotype was detected ten times or more. The chain links TRBV14 to TRBJ2-1; D call uncertain. Germline-derived CDR1 and CDR2 are SGHDN and FVKESK. The V gene lost 4 bases and the J gene lost 4 bases, with 14 bases spanning the gap. The CDR3 totals 15 residues. The CDR3: CASSPFGALYNEQFF. The DNA of the CDR3 is TGTGCCAGCAGCCCATTCGGAGCCCTGTACAATGAGCAGTTCTTC.

The chain is built from TRBV28 and TRBJ1-2; possibly TRBD1 for D (6 bases). Germline loops: CDR1 MDHEN, CDR2 SYDVKM. The V gene lost 4 bases and the J gene lost 3 bases, with 24 bases spanning the gap. This CDR3 is 18 amino acids long. The CDR3 DNA follows: TGTGCCAGCAGTTCTAGTGTATTGGTTTACAGGGCGGACTATGGCTACACCTTC. Translated: CASSSSVLVYRADYGYTF.

On this clonotype: One end of the junction is discordant with germline, which a read error may explain. This chain joins TRBV29-1 and TRBJ1-4; TRBD1 agrees at 9 bases. This CDR3 is built from 14 residues. Germline assignment: CDR1 SQVTM and CDR2 ANQGSEA. The CDR3 here is CSAAGTGTHENLFF. DNA of the CDR3: TGCAGCGCCGCCGGGACAGGGACTCATGAAAATCTGTTTTTT. Supplemented by reference TRBV29-1 and TRBJ1-4, the full variable domain reads SAVISQKPSRDICQRGTSLTIQCQVDSQVTMMFWYRQQPGQSLTLIATANQGSEATYESGFVIDKFPISRPNLTFSTLTVSNMSPEDSSIYLCSAAGTGTHENLFFGSGTQLSVL.

This chain connects TRBV12-3 or TRBV12-4 to TRBJ2-6, with a weak D call TRBD1 (6 bases). Between the trimmed V and J ends, which lost 5 bases and 0 bases, there was a span of 11 bases. CDR3 length: 16 amino acids. In DNA form, the CDR3 reads TGTGCCAGCAGTCTTCAGACAGGCTCTGGGGCCAACGTCCTGACTTTC. It codes for CASSLQTGSGANVLTF.

The chain joins TRBV10-3 to TRBJ2-1; 10 bases are a match to TRBD1. The J call may be wrong; the DNA end is better matched by TRBJ2-7. Germline CDR1 is ENHRY and CDR2 is SYGVKD. The CDR3 has 13 residues. This chain's CDR3 is CAIGTGVYNEQYF. CDR3 nucleotides: TGTGCCATCGGGACAGGGGTCTACAATGAGCAGTACTTC.

The chain recombines TRBV7-2 with TRBJ1-1, with TRBD1 matching 8 bases. Trimming removed 4 bases from V and 7 bases from J; junction bases left unmatched: 26. Germline V gene sequence: CDR1 SGHTA, CDR2 FQGNSA. The CDR3 extends over 20 amino acids. CDR3 sequence (DNA): TGTGCCAGCAGCTCCAGAGGACCCTCAGGGGGCACGGGCGGGATAGGTGAAGCTTTCTTT. Protein sequence: CASSSRGPSGGTGGIGEAFF.

Notes on this clonotype: Germline and junction disagree at one end, which may indicate a read error. V is TRBV5-1 and J is TRBJ2-1, with TRBD1 as a possible D gene (5 bases). This CDR3 comprises 12 residues. Germline V gene data show CDR1 as SGHRS and CDR2 as YFSETQ. CDR3 in DNA: TGTGCCAGCAGTTTGACAGACAATGAGCAGTTCTTC. Residues: CASSLTDNEQFF.

This chain joins TRBV7-8 and TRBJ2-1; 8 bases are a match to TRBD2. CDR3 length equals 15 residues. Germline loops: CDR1 SGHVS, CDR2 FQNEAQ. The J segment lost 3 bases and the V segment lost 4 bases, leaving 5 bases of the junction unmatched. DNA for the CDR3: TGTGCCAGCAGCTCTACTAGCGGATACTACAATGAGCAGTTCTTC. Protein: CASSSTSGYYNEQFF.

CDR3 bases: TGTGCCAGCAGCTTAGTACCCTGGGACACCGGGGAGCTGTTTTTT. This sequence encodes CASSLVPWDTGELFF. The V call is TRBV11-2, the J call TRBJ2-2; D is unclear. The CDR3 loop spans 15 amino acids. The V and J ends lost 1 base and 3 bases respectively, with 9 bases between them. Per germline, CDR1 SGHAT and CDR2 FQNNGV. Full variable domain (missing parts from reference TRBV11-2 and TRBJ2-2): EAGVAQSPRYKIIEKRQSVAFWCNPISGHATLYWYQQILGQGPKLLIQFQNNGVVDDSQLPKDRFSAERLKGVDSTLKIQPAKLEDSAVYLCASSLVPWDTGELFFGEGSRLTVL.

The gene calls are TRBV28 and TRBJ1-2, with D unclear. The CDR3 covers 15 residues. Germline CDR1 and CDR2: MDHEN and SYDVKM. Trimming pared 1 base from V and 4 bases from J, leaving 13 bases between. CDR3 protein: CASSLSPAPGYGYTF. The CDR3 DNA follows: TGTGCCAGCAGTTTATCGCCAGCCCCAGGCTATGGCTACACCTTC.

This clonotype occurred a few times. The chain has TRBV6-2 or TRBV6-3 and TRBJ2-7; D is unresolved. Germline CDR1 is MNHEY and CDR2 is SVGEGT. This CDR3 region has 12 residues. Trimming cost V 8 bases and J 2 bases, with 10 bases left between them. CDR3 loop: CASAAAPYEQYF. In DNA, the CDR3 is TGTGCCAGCGCAGCAGCTCCCTACGAGCAGTACTTC.

The sample holds one count of this clonotype. The chain uses TRBV3-1 and TRBJ2-1; 9 nucleotides align to TRBD2. This CDR3 comprises 16 residues. Germline V gives CDR1 LGHDT, CDR2 YNNKEL (reference sequence). Unmatched junction bases numbered 10, after V lost 6 bases and J lost 4 bases. The CDR3 loop is CASSILGTSSYNEQFF. CDR3 DNA: TGTGCCAGCAGTATCCTGGGGACTAGCAGTTACAATGAGCAGTTCTTC.

The V and J genes are TRBV6-5 and TRBJ2-3; 9 bases match TRBD2. The germline V gene encodes CDR1 MNHEY and CDR2 SVGAGI. V was pared by 6 bases and J by 7 bases, with 14 bases of the junction left unmatched. The CDR3 sequence is 16 residues long. CDR3 DNA: TGTGCCAGCAGCTTTTTCTACGGGACTAGCATGAATACGCAGTATTTT. This codes for CASSFFYGTSMNTQYF.

This clonotype was seen many times. The chain has TRBV29-1 and TRBJ2-3; 8 positions match TRBD2. Germline lookup yields CDR1 SQVTM and CDR2 ANQGSEA. This CDR3 region has 14 residues. The V and J ends lost 3 bases and 4 bases, in that order; junction bases with no gene match: 6. The CDR3 coding sequence is TGCAGCGTTGAGAGACTAGCGCGGGCAGATACGCAGTATTTT. It encodes CSVERLARADTQYF.

The chain combines TRBV6-5 with TRBJ2-3; tentatively, D is TRBD1 or TRBD2 (5 bases each). Germline V gene lookup returns CDR1 MNHEY and CDR2 SVGAGI. V dropped 2 bases and J dropped 4 bases, with 13 bases sitting between them. The CDR3 covers 15 residues. In DNA, the CDR3 is TGTGCCAGCAGTTACACCGGGACCGTATCAGATACGCAGTATTTT. As protein: CASSYTGTVSDTQYF.

The count of this clonotype is one. J is TRBJ1-1 and V is TRBV5-1; the D is unclear. The CDR3 covers 14 residues. V was pared by 0 bases and J by 5 bases, with 11 bases between. CDR1 and CDR2 from the germline V gene are SGHRS and YFSETQ. As DNA, the CDR3 is TGCGCCAGCAGCTTGGCAGAATTGGGAACTGAAGCTTTCTTT. Amino acid sequence: CASSLAELGTEAFF. The full variable domain, rest sourced from reference TRBV5-1 and TRBJ1-1, is KAGVTQTPRYLIKTRGQQVTLSCSPISGHRSVSWYQQTPGQGLQFLFEYFSETQRNKGNFPGRFSGRQFSNSRSEMNVSTLELGDSALYLCASSLAELGTEAFFGQGTRLTVV.

V usage is TRBV20-1 and J usage is TRBJ2-7; D perhaps matches TRBD2 (5 bases). Germline values: CDR1 DFQATT, CDR2 SNEGSKA (reference sequence). CDR3 size: 13 residues. Deletions cut 6 bases from V and 1 base from J, with 13 bases between. CDR3 DNA sequence: TGCAGTGCGACGAGGGCGGTATCCTACGAGCAGTACTTC. Translating gives CSATRAVSYEQYF.